Shown below are 19 T cell receptor beta chains from a single sample sequenced in a study of metastatic and nonmetastatic thyroid tumors. MiXCR re-clonotyped the PCR reads for TCRdb. Among around 30,000 clones, approximately 16% were seen once, and the ten largest hold around 19%. Treatment of any kind had been given to no patient before thyroid surgery. Sequencing was done on a sample of blood. These receptors were collected from a male donor with papillary thyroid cancer or a benign thyroid nodule (not recorded which). Some clones in this sample may be carry-over from other donors' samples.

CDR3 residues: CASSPGGSYEQYF. CDR3 sequence (DNA): TGTGCCAGCAGTCCAGGGGGCTCCTACGAGCAGTACTTC. This rearrangement joins TRBV12-3 or TRBV12-4 to TRBJ2-7; 7 positions agree with TRBD1. The CDR3 contains 13 residues. Trimming at V came to 5 bases and at J to 0 bases, leaving 1 base not matched to a gene.

V is TRBV30 and J is TRBJ2-3; D unresolved. Germline values: CDR1 GTSNPN, CDR2 SVGIG (reference sequence). The V and J ends lost 0 bases and 6 bases respectively, with 10 bases between them. CDR3 length: 13 amino acids. In nucleotides, the CDR3 is TGTGCCTGGAGTGTACAAGGATTCGATACGCAGTATTTT. This sequence encodes CAWSVQGFDTQYF. Based on the CDR3 plus reference TRBV30 and TRBJ2-3, the full variable domain is SQTIHQWPATLVQPVGSPLSLECTVEGTSNPNLYWYRQAAGRGLQLLFYSVGIGQISSEVPQNLSASRPQDRQFILSSKKLLLSDSGFYLCAWSVQGFDTQYFGPGTRLTVL.

The table lists this clone with many counts. The CDR3 bases are TGTGCCAGCAGTGACTCTTTGGGGGACGGCTACACCTTC. It is translated as CASSDSLGDGYTF. This rearrangement joins TRBV2 to TRBJ1-2; tentative D call: TRBD1 (5 bases). Germline V CDR1 and CDR2: SNHLY, FYNNEI. The CDR3 is 13 amino acids. V was trimmed by 3 bases and J by 8 bases, leaving 13 bases between them.

The J gene is TRBJ2-7, the V gene TRBV4-1; 9 bases fit TRBD2. This CDR3 has 16 amino acids. V gave up 3 bases and J gave up 4 bases; unmatched junction bases: 10. The germline V gene has CDR1 MGHRA and CDR2 YSYEKL. CDR3 region: CASSQGGWREGYEQYF. The CDR3 DNA sequence: TGCGCCAGCAGCCAGGGGGGATGGCGGGAGGGGTACGAGCAGTACTTC.

This clone has ten or more counts. The CDR3 sequence is CASSSSGRIYEQYF. The DNA for the CDR3 is TGTGCCAGCAGTTCTAGCGGGAGGATCTACGAGCAGTACTTC. The genes are TRBV7-9 and TRBJ2-7; 11 bases fit TRBD2. This CDR3 contains 14 residues. V trimming: 6 bases; J trimming: 3 bases; junction bases outside the gene matches: 4. Germline V gene lookup returns CDR1 SEHNR and CDR2 FQNEAQ (reference sequence).

This clone has ten or more counts. V and J are TRBV10-3 and TRBJ1-3; D remains unclear. From germline, CDR1 is ENHRY and CDR2 SYGVKD. The V and J ends lost 8 bases and 3 bases respectively, with 5 bases between them. This CDR3 contains 11 residues. CDR3 sequence (DNA): TGTGCCATCGGAAATGGAAACACCATATATTTT. This gives the protein CAIGNGNTIYF.

In its sample, this clone ranks as medium-sized. The rearrangement uses TRBV27 and TRBJ2-1, with 8 bases matching TRBD2. The CDR3 contains 19 residues. The germline V gene has CDR1 MNHEY and CDR2 SMNVEV (reference sequence). V lost 4 bases and J lost 3; bases outside the gene matches: 17. CDR3 residues: CASSSPNGGAGERYNEQFF. Here the CDR3 DNA reads TGTGCCAGCAGTTCCCCTAATGGAGGAGCGGGAGAACGCTACAATGAGCAGTTCTTC.

This clone was seen at least ten times. This chain links TRBV11-2 with TRBJ2-3; 9 nucleotides agree with TRBD2. Germline lookup yields CDR1 SGHAT and CDR2 FQNNGV. V lost 5 bases, J lost 9 bases, and 6 bases stayed unmatched. CDR3 size: 13 residues. The CDR3 DNA reads as TGTGCCAGCAGCCCTCCCAGCGGGGGGACGCAGTATTTT. As protein: CASSPPSGGTQYF.

This clone has at least ten counts. The rearrangement joins TRBV5-1 to TRBJ2-5; TRBD1 matches 9 bases. From germline, CDR1 is SGHRS and CDR2 YFSETQ. With 0 bases clipped from V and 2 bases from J, the junction kept 5 bases outside the gene matches. This CDR3 spans 16 amino acids. This CDR3 is CASSLAGGQGQETQYF. DNA for the CDR3: TGCGCCAGCAGCTTGGCCGGCGGACAGGGGCAAGAGACCCAGTACTTC.

This clone came up a few times. J is TRBJ1-5 and V is TRBV6-5; 7 bases align to TRBD1. This CDR3 region has 14 residues. CDR1 and CDR2 from the germline V gene are MNHEY and SVGAGI. V lost 5 bases and J lost 2; bases outside the gene matches: 3. This CDR3 reads CASSHDRGNQPQHF. The CDR3, as DNA: TGTGCCAGCAGTCACGACAGGGGCAATCAGCCCCAGCATTTT.

The table lists this clone with many counts. V gene TRBV9 combines with J gene TRBJ2-3, with D uncertain. The CDR3 has 14 residues. The germline CDR1 and CDR2 sequences are SGDLS and YYNGEE. The V and J ends lost 5 bases and 5 bases respectively, with 15 bases between them. CDR3 DNA: TGTGCCAGCAGTTACCTCGTGTCGGGAGATACGCAGTATTTT. It specifies CASSYLVSGDTQYF. The whole variable domain, remainder taken from reference TRBV9 and TRBJ2-3, is DSGVTQTPKHLITATGQRVTLRCSPRSGDLSVYWYQQSLDQGLQFLIQYYNGEERAKGNILERFSAQQFPDLHSELNLSSLELGDSALYFCASSYLVSGDTQYFGPGTRLTVL.

This clone has at least ten counts. The rearrangement joins TRBV6-1 to TRBJ2-3; 7 bases are a match to TRBD2. The CDR3 runs 14 residues. The germline CDR1 and CDR2 sequences are MNHNS and SASEGT. The J segment lost 2 bases and the V segment lost 4 bases, leaving 3 bases of the junction unmatched. The CDR3 coding sequence is TGTGCCAGCAGTGTCGGACTAGACACAGATACGCAGTATTTT. This translates into CASSVGLDTDTQYF.

At least ten counts were recorded for this clone. Written as DNA, the CDR3 is TGTGCCAGCAGCCCTGGACAGCTTACCGGGGAGCTGTTTTTT. Encoded protein: CASSPGQLTGELFF. V gene TRBV7-6 combines with J gene TRBJ2-2; D possibly corresponds to TRBD1 (6 bases). Germline V gene sequence: CDR1 SGHVS, CDR2 FNYEAQ. CDR3 length: 14 residues. Trimming left V 5 bases short and J 5 bases short, with 12 bases between.

This clone occurred many times. CDR3 sequence reads: CASSQDGLVETQYF. CDR3 nucleotide sequence: TGTGCCAGCAGCCAAGATGGGTTAGTAGAGACCCAGTACTTC. The chain joins TRBV3-1 to TRBJ2-5; D uncertain. Deletions cut 0 bases from V and 4 bases from J, with 9 bases between. The CDR3 has 14 residues. CDR1 and CDR2 from the germline V gene are LGHDT and YNNKEL (reference sequence).

This clone was observed at least ten times. The chain couples TRBV10-3 to TRBJ2-7, with D possibly TRBD1 on 6 matching bases. The ends were cut back, 6 bases at V and 2 bases at J, with 11 bases in the middle. CDR1 ENHRY and CDR2 SYGVKD come from the germline V gene. There are 13 residues in the CDR3. CDR3 in DNA: TGTGCCATCAGGCCGGACAGAACCTACGAGCAGTACTTC. Its protein product is CAIRPDRTYEQYF.

Concerning this clone itself: The conserved phenylalanine or tryptophan is not found at the CDR3 terminus, so this likely reflects a read error. This chain uses TRBV5-4 with TRBJ2-2; a weak D match, TRBD1 (5 bases). CDR3 length equals 16 residues. Per germline, CDR1 SGHNT and CDR2 YYREEE (reference sequence). The V gene lost 4 bases and the J gene lost 5 bases, with 18 bases spanning the gap. This CDR3 reads CASSANLRGATGELFY. In nucleotides, the CDR3 is TGTGCCAGCAGCGCGAATCTAAGGGGTGCGACCGGGGAGCTGTTTTAT.

The sample holds many counts of this clone. This chain links TRBV27 with TRBJ2-1; 10 positions match TRBD2. The V gene end was trimmed by 3 bases and the J gene end by 7 bases; junction bases not matched to a gene: 6. There are 15 residues in the CDR3. Germline V gene lookup returns CDR1 MNHEY and CDR2 SMNVEV (reference sequence). The CDR3 region has the DNA TGTGCCAGCAGTTTCGCTAGCGGGAGAGGTAATGAGCAGTTCTTC. Translation gives CASSFASGRGNEQFF.

This clone rates as medium-sized (0.01 to 0.1%). This CDR3 reads CASSLDGLYGYTF. The CDR3 DNA is TGTGCCAGCAGTTTGGACGGCCTCTATGGCTACACCTTC. The rearrangement uses TRBV6-1 and TRBJ1-2; no definite D call. Trimming removed 5 bases from V and 4 bases from J, with 11 bases in between. The V gene's germline CDR1 is MNHNS and CDR2 SASEGT. CDR3 length: 13 residues.

This clone showed up just a few times. Mismatch with germline at one junction end may stem from a read error. This chain uses TRBV6-2 or TRBV6-3 with TRBJ2-7; the match to TRBD1 covers 9 bases. Germline CDR1 is MNHEY and CDR2 is SVGEGT. The CDR3 extends over 12 amino acids. The CDR3 DNA reads as TGTGCCAGCCTGGACAGGGGCCACGATCAGTACTTC. This sequence encodes CASLDRGHDQYF.